A selection of T cell receptor beta chains follows, all from one sample in a study of blood T cells in healthy people across ages. One entry per CDR3 protein results from TCRdb running MiXCR on the 5' RACE reads. The data hold about 640,000 distinct CDR3 sequences, with approximately 59% observed a single time. Sequenced material: blood. These receptors were obtained from a man between 60 and 75 years old in good health. CDR3s include the opening cysteine and the closing phenylalanine or tryptophan. Fields, in order: V gene, clone size, D gene, J gene, CDR3 protein, CDR3 DNA. D genes are given only for firm matches. The size entry is marked missing in some rows and otherwise reads once, few, many or a size class.

V: TRBV7-6; size: few; D: .; J: TRBJ2-5; CDR3: CASSLVVTGGLETQYF; DNA: TGTGCCAGCAGCTTAGTAGTGACCGGGGGGCTAGAGACCCAGTACTTC
V: TRBV6-5; size: .; D: .; J: TRBJ2-3; CDR3: CASSRRESRADTQYF; DNA: TGTGCCAGCTCCCGAAGGGAAAGTCGGGCAGATACGCAGTATTTT
V: TRBV4-2; size: .; D: .; J: TRBJ1-2; CDR3: CASSQDLQRTSVYTF; DNA: TGTGCCAGCAGCCAAGATCTCCAGCGGACGAGCGTCTACACCTTC
V: TRBV5-1; size: .; D: .; J: TRBJ2-5; CDR3: CASSLSGYEETQYF; DNA: TGCGCCAGCAGCTTGTCGGGATACGAGGAGACCCAGTACTTC
V: TRBV9; size: .; D: .; J: TRBJ1-2; CDR3: CASSVEGARGYTF; DNA: TGTGCCAGCAGCGTAGAAGGGGCGCGGGGCTACACCTTC
V: TRBV3-1; size: .; D: .; J: TRBJ2-1; CDR3: CASRLLETQFF; DNA: TGTGCCAGCAGGCTGCTGGAGACCCAGTTCTTC
V: TRBV5-5; size: .; D: .; J: TRBJ2-6; CDR3: CASSGTLSGANVLTF; DNA: TGTGCCAGCAGCGGGACCCTCTCTGGGGCCAACGTCCTGACTTTC
V: TRBV6-2/TRBV6-3; size: .; D: .; J: TRBJ2-1; CDR3: CASSYVRPLISSYNEQFF; DNA: TGTGCCAGCAGTTACGTGCGGCCCCTCATCAGCTCCTACAATGAGCAGTTCTTC
V: TRBV5-1; size: many; D: TRBD2; J: TRBJ2-7; CDR3: CASSLAGGDYEQYF; DNA: TGCGCCAGCAGCTTGGCCGGGGGGGACTACGAGCAGTACTTC
V: TRBV18; size: .; D: .; J: TRBJ2-7; CDR3: CASSIQVGGRPRYF; DNA: TGTGCCAGCTCCATACAAGTCGGGGGACGTCCGAGGTACTTC
V: TRBV12-5; size: .; D: .; J: TRBJ2-5; CDR3: CASGLGQVAEETQYF; DNA: TGTGCTAGTGGTTTGGGACAGGTCGCTGAAGAGACCCAGTACTTC
V: TRBV7-9; size: few; D: TRBD1; J: TRBJ2-5; CDR3: CASSQTTGTGQETQYF; DNA: TGTGCCAGCAGCCAGACTACTGGGACAGGTCAAGAGACCCAGTACTTC
V: TRBV20-1; size: .; D: TRBD2; J: TRBJ2-5; CDR3: CSARGGTSGGGQETQYF; DNA: TGCAGTGCTAGAGGAGGGACTAGCGGGGGGGGACAAGAGACCCAGTACTTC
V: TRBV18; size: few; D: .; J: TRBJ2-7; CDR3: CASSELSYEQYF; DNA: TGTGCCAGCTCAGAACTTTCCTACGAGCAGTACTTC
V: TRBV6-2/TRBV6-3; size: .; D: .; J: TRBJ1-1; CDR3: CASTTDRRAGDTEAFF; DNA: TGTGCCAGCACCACAGACAGGAGGGCCGGTGACACTGAAGCTTTCTTT
V: TRBV2; size: .; D: TRBD2; J: TRBJ2-2; CDR3: CASSERLAGVTGELFF; DNA: TGTGCCAGCAGTGAGAGGCTAGCGGGAGTCACCGGGGAGCTGTTTTTT
V: TRBV3-1; size: few; D: .; J: TRBJ1-6; CDR3: CASSPQVRSPLHF; DNA: TGTGCCAGCAGCCCACAGGTGCGGTCACCCCTCCACTTT
V: TRBV4-2; size: few; D: .; J: TRBJ2-5; CDR3: CASSQGGRSQETQYF; DNA: TGTGCCAGCAGCCAAGGTGGGAGGTCCCAAGAGACCCAGTACTTC
V: TRBV7-2; size: .; D: TRBD1; J: TRBJ2-5; CDR3: CASRPDRGGVETQYF; DNA: TGTGCCAGCAGACCCGATCGAGGGGGCGTAGAGACCCAGTACTTC
V: TRBV6-4; size: few; D: .; J: TRBJ2-1; CDR3: CASSLRGGRGNEQFF; DNA: TGTGCCAGCAGCCTGAGGGGGGGCCGGGGGAATGAGCAGTTCTTC
V: TRBV12-3/TRBV12-4; size: few; D: .; J: TRBJ2-5; CDR3: CASSLRGLWETQYF; DNA: TGTGCCAGCAGCCTGCGGGGGCTCTGGGAGACCCAGTACTTC
V: TRBV7-2; size: few; D: .; J: TRBJ2-1; CDR3: CASSLNRVNEQFF; DNA: TGTGCCAGCAGCCTAAACAGGGTCAATGAGCAGTTCTTC
V: TRBV12-3/TRBV12-4; size: .; D: TRBD1; J: TRBJ2-1; CDR3: CASWRQGNEQFF; DNA: TGTGCCAGCTGGCGACAGGGAAATGAGCAGTTCTTC
V: TRBV10-1; size: .; D: .; J: TRBJ1-4; CDR3: CASSERREGEKLFF; DNA: TGCGCCAGCAGTGAAAGGAGAGAAGGTGAAAAACTGTTTTTT
V: TRBV20-1; size: .; D: .; J: TRBJ2-2; CDR3: CSAKGRGNTGELFF; DNA: TGCAGTGCTAAGGGGCGGGGGAACACCGGGGAGCTGTTTTTT
V: TRBV5-1; size: few; D: .; J: TRBJ1-4; CDR3: CASSLGGRAEKLFF; DNA: TGCGCCAGCAGCTTGGGGGGACGGGCTGAAAAACTGTTTTTT
V: TRBV10-3; size: few; D: .; J: TRBJ2-3; CDR3: CAIRAGTDTQYF; DNA: TGTGCCATCAGGGCCGGCACAGATACGCAGTATTTT
V: TRBV12-5; size: .; D: TRBD1; J: TRBJ2-1; CDR3: CASGETGPFNEQFF; DNA: TGTGCTAGTGGTGAGACAGGGCCCTTCAATGAGCAGTTCTTC
V: TRBV20-1; size: .; D: .; J: TRBJ1-6; CDR3: CSARAPGWSPLHF; DNA: TGCAGTGCTAGAGCCCCAGGGTGGTCACCCCTCCACTTT
V: TRBV6-1; size: .; D: .; J: TRBJ1-2; CDR3: CASIAGGLIYGYTF; DNA: TGTGCCAGCATCGCGGGGGGGCTCATCTATGGCTACACCTTC
V: TRBV11-3; size: .; D: .; J: TRBJ2-1; CDR3: CASATGSYNEQFF; DNA: TGTGCCAGCGCAACAGGCTCCTACAATGAGCAGTTCTTC
V: TRBV15; size: .; D: .; J: TRBJ2-1; CDR3: CATSRDRGLSEQFF; DNA: TGTGCCACCAGCAGAGATCGGGGTTTGTCTGAGCAGTTCTTC
V: TRBV28; size: once; D: .; J: TRBJ2-5; CDR3: CASSGAGVAQETQYF; DNA: TGTGCCAGTAGTGGGGCCGGGGTGGCCCAAGAGACCCAGTACTTC
V: TRBV12-3/TRBV12-4; size: .; D: TRBD1; J: TRBJ2-5; CDR3: CASSLAGGRGPETQYF; DNA: TGTGCCAGCAGCCTGGCGGGCGGCAGGGGGCCTGAGACCCAGTACTTC
V: TRBV12-3/TRBV12-4; size: .; D: .; J: TRBJ2-1; CDR3: CASSLDVTGLVGADEQFF; DNA: TGTGCCAGCAGTTTAGACGTAACAGGGCTGGTCGGGGCCGATGAGCAGTTCTTC
V: TRBV15; size: once; D: .; J: TRBJ1-1; CDR3: CATSRDWGVTEAFF; DNA: TGTGCCACCAGCAGAGATTGGGGGGTTACTGAAGCTTTCTTT
V: TRBV2; size: .; D: TRBD1; J: TRBJ2-7; CDR3: CASSREQGAYEQYF; DNA: TGTGCCAGCAGTCGGGAGCAGGGGGCGTACGAGCAGTACTTC
V: TRBV14; size: .; D: TRBD1; J: TRBJ1-2; CDR3: CASRQPTGDYGYTF; DNA: TGTGCCAGCCGCCAACCAACAGGGGACTATGGCTACACCTTC
V: TRBV2; size: few; D: .; J: TRBJ2-5; CDR3: CASNRDSGYQETQYF; DNA: TGTGCCAGCAATAGGGACTCCGGGTACCAAGAGACCCAGTACTTC
V: TRBV20-1; size: .; D: .; J: TRBJ1-6; CDR3: CSARPGSYNSPLHF; DNA: TGCAGTGCTAGGCCGGGATCCTATAATTCACCCCTCCACTTT
V: TRBV14; size: .; D: .; J: TRBJ2-5; CDR3: CASSQVRAWKETQYF; DNA: TGTGCCAGCAGCCAAGTCCGGGCTTGGAAAGAGACCCAGTACTTC
V: TRBV3-1; size: .; D: .; J: TRBJ2-7; CDR3: CASSQGLSYEQYF; DNA: TGTGCCAGCAGCCAAGGGCTAAGCTACGAGCAGTACTTC
V: TRBV2; size: .; D: TRBD1; J: TRBJ1-2; CDR3: CASKGTGFPNYGYTF; DNA: TGTGCCAGCAAGGGGACAGGATTCCCCAACTATGGCTACACCTTC
V: TRBV7-7; size: .; D: TRBD2; J: TRBJ2-7; CDR3: CASSLYSGVEQYF; DNA: TGTGCCAGCAGCTTATACAGCGGGGTCGAGCAGTACTTC
V: TRBV7-9; size: .; D: .; J: TRBJ1-5; CDR3: CASSAQGVNQPQHF; DNA: TGTGCCAGCAGCGCGCAAGGGGTTAATCAGCCCCAGCATTTT
V: TRBV6-5; size: .; D: .; J: TRBJ2-7; CDR3: CASSDGYTYEQYF; DNA: TGTGCCAGCAGTGACGGGTATACCTACGAGCAGTACTTC
V: TRBV7-2; size: .; D: TRBD1; J: TRBJ2-7; CDR3: CASSSLRTGVYNEQYF; DNA: TGTGCCAGCAGCTCACTAAGGACAGGAGTCTACAATGAGCAGTACTTC
V: TRBV2; size: .; D: .; J: TRBJ1-5; CDR3: CASQGQNSNQPQHF; DNA: TGTGCCAGCCAGGGGCAGAATAGCAATCAGCCCCAGCATTTT
V: TRBV9; size: few; D: TRBD1; J: TRBJ2-3; CDR3: CASSVAPGGGADTQYF; DNA: TGTGCCAGCAGCGTAGCTCCAGGGGGCGGTGCAGATACGCAGTATTTT
V: TRBV5-1; size: .; D: .; J: TRBJ1-2; CDR3: CASSALLGQEEGYTF; DNA: TGCGCCAGCAGCGCCCTGCTTGGTCAGGAAGAGGGCTACACCTTC
V: TRBV5-1; size: few; D: .; J: TRBJ2-6; CDR3: CASSPSEISGANVLTF; DNA: TGCGCCAGCAGCCCGTCTGAAATCTCAGGGGCCAACGTCCTGACTTTC
V: TRBV10-3; size: .; D: TRBD1; J: TRBJ2-7; CDR3: CAMRTGFEQYF; DNA: TGTGCCATGCGGACAGGGTTCGAGCAGTACTTC
V: TRBV5-1; size: .; D: TRBD1; J: TRBJ1-2; CDR3: CASSQAGQTYGYTF; DNA: TGCGCCAGCAGTCAGGCGGGACAGACCTATGGCTACACCTTC
V: TRBV3-1; size: .; D: .; J: TRBJ2-5; CDR3: CASSNSPRDSEQYF; DNA: TGTGCCAGCAGCAACAGCCCCCGGGACTCGGAGCAGTACTTC
V: TRBV20-1; size: few; D: TRBD1; J: TRBJ2-7; CDR3: CSARWDRAYEQYF; DNA: TGCAGTGCTAGATGGGACAGGGCTTACGAGCAGTACTTC
V: TRBV5-1; size: .; D: .; J: TRBJ2-5; CDR3: CASSMLSLPGETQYF; DNA: TGCGCCAGCAGCATGCTCTCACTTCCCGGGGAGACCCAGTACTTC
V: TRBV29-1; size: .; D: TRBD2; J: TRBJ2-1; CDR3: CSVPRGGGGRYNEQFF; DNA: TGCAGCGTCCCAAGGGGCGGGGGGGGTCGATACAATGAGCAGTTCTTC
V: TRBV20-1; size: many; D: TRBD2; J: TRBJ2-5; CDR3: CSARDRTSGQETQYF; DNA: TGCAGTGCTAGAGATAGGACTAGCGGCCAAGAGACCCAGTACTTC